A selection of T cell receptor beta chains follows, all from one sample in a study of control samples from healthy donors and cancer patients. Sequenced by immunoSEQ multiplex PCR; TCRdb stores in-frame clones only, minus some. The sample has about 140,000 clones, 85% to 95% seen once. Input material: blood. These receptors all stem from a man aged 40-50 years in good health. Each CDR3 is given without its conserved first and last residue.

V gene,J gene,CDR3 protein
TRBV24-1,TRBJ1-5,ATSGQVNQPQH
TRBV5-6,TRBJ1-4,ASSLEGQPNEKLF
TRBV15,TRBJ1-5,ATSRVQGLGQPQH
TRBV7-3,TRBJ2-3,ASSLTGAGTDTQY
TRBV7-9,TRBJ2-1,ASSLEGGHNEQF
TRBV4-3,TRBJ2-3,ASSQEDYPTDTQY
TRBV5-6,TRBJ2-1,ASSFRGTAYNEQF
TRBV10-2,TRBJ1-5,ASSHGQNQPQH
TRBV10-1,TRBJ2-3,ASSVGTSGLEVTDTQY
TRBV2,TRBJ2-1,ASSEAPTSGEQF
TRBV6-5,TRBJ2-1,ASNGGREGNEQF
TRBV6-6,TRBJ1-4,ASSPSPSRTKRDEKLF
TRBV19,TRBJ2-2,ASSIVRGLADTGELF
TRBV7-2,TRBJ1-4,ASSPGGELF
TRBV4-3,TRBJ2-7,ASSQVTTGYHEQY
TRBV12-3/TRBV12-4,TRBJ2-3,ASITDGTDTQY
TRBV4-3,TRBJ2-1,ASSHPPAGTRSYNEQF
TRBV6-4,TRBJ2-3,ASSPVAGSTDTQY
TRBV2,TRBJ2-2,ASTGSTAGELF
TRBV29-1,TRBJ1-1,SVEWKGKGTEAF
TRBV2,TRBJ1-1,ASSSETGAEAF
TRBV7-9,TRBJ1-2,ASSLESKTVGYGYT
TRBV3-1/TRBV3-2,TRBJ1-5,ASSPLGGRQPQH
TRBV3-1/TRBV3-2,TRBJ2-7,ASSQSGQGEEQY
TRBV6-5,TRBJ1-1,ASSYDGWGGEAF
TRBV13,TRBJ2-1,ASSERGGSYNEQF
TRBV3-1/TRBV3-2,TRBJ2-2,ASSQNGGDCTGELF
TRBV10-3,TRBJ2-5,AISDDWRELIKTQY
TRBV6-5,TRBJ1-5,ASSPYSNQPQH
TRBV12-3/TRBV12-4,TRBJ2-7,ASSLVQSYEQY
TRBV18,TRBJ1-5,ASSPEQPHNQPQH
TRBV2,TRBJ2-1,ASTRDFNNNEQF
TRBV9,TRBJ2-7,ASSVGGGDNYEQY
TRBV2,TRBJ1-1,ASSRPGFPEAF
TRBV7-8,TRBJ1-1,ASSPERGTEAF
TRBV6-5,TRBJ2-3,ASSYAGSSADTQY
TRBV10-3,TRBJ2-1,AISEEVIKNEQF
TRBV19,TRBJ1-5,ASSTPQLGNQPQH
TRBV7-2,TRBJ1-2,ASSASSQGYGYT
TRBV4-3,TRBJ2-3,ASSQESSGGASRADTQY
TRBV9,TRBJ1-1,ASSPGGEGNTEAF
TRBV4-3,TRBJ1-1,ASSPSGGLNTEAF
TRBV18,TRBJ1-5,ASSPTGGTSNQPQH
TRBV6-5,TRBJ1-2,ASSETGHYGYT
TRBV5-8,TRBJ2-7,ASSLAVQGVYEQY
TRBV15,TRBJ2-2,ATSSTRTGELF
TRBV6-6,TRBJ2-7,ASSYSKRDYSYEQY
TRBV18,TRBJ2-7,ASSPSAQRAYEQY
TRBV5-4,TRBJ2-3,ASSLAGTGLPDTQY